These T cell receptor beta chains were read from a single sample in a study of Ad26.COV2.S vaccination and SARS-CoV-2 variants. TCRdb's copy holds only in-frame clones and misses some; the assay was immunoSEQ multiplex PCR. The sample lists about 680,000 clones, about 89% occurring once. Specimen: peripheral blood, collected in a trial of Ad26.COV2.S vaccine versus placebo. These TCRs come from a person aged 18-65 years who received the Ad26.COV2.S COVID-19 vaccine or a placebo. Each CDR3 is given with its conserved first and last residue. A D gene is named only where the DNA matches it firmly. Rows may omit the clone size; those that give it use once, few, many or a size class.

size	V	D	J	CDR3	DNA
few	TRBV9	.	TRBJ2-3	CASSVFWRGVPDTQYF	TGTGCCAGCAGCGTGTTTTGGAGGGGGGTGCCAGATACGCAGTATTTT
few	TRBV5-4	TRBD2	TRBJ2-7	CASSLGREGLSEQYF	TGTGCCAGCAGCTTGGGGCGGGAGGGCCTGAGCGAGCAGTACTTC
.	TRBV5-1	.	TRBJ1-4	CASSFFGGAGNEKLFF	TGCGCCAGCAGCTTTTTTGGGGGCGCCGGTAATGAAAAACTGTTTTTT
.	TRBV7-2	TRBD1	TRBJ1-1	CASSLAAAGGVNTEAFF	TGTGCCAGCAGCTTAGCGGCGGCAGGGGGGGTGAACACTGAAGCTTTCTTT
.	TRBV19	.	TRBJ1-3	CASRSRGREGNTIYF	TGTGCCAGTAGATCCAGGGGAAGAGAAGGAAACACCATATATTTT
.	TRBV11-2	.	TRBJ2-3	CASSPLRGRTDTQYF	TGTGCCAGCAGCCCCCTTCGCGGACGCACAGATACGCAGTATTTT
.	TRBV5-1	TRBD2	TRBJ2-7	CASSPIAGGPYEQYF	TGCGCCAGCAGCCCCATAGCGGGAGGACCCTACGAGCAGTACTTC
.	TRBV7-9	.	TRBJ2-7	CASSFTTYEQYF	TGTGCCAGCAGCTTTACAACCTACGAGCAGTACTTC
few	TRBV14	TRBD1	TRBJ1-2	CASSQATGAPFAF	TGTGCCAGCAGCCAAGCTACAGGGGCCCCGTTTGCCTTC
.	TRBV7-3	.	TRBJ1-3	CASSPTATSGNTIYF	TGTGCCAGCAGCCCTACAGCTACCTCTGGAAACACCATATATTTT
.	TRBV6-2/TRBV6-3	.	TRBJ1-3	CASSPPGGHQPGNTIYF	TGTGCCAGCAGCCCTCCCGGGGGGCATCAACCTGGAAACACCATATATTTT
.	TRBV11-2	TRBD1	TRBJ1-4	CASSPTGGTNEKLFF	TGTGCCAGCAGCCCGACAGGGGGCACTAATGAAAAACTGTTTTTT
.	TRBV11-2	.	TRBJ1-3	CASSLYYSGNTIYF	TGTGCCAGCAGCTTATACTACTCTGGAAACACCATATATTTT
.	TRBV5-6	.	TRBJ2-2	CASSLATGYTGELFF	TGTGCCAGCAGCTTGGCCACAGGCTACACCGGGGAGCTGTTTTTT
.	TRBV5-4	.	TRBJ2-7	CASSLGGQSYEQYF	TGTGCCAGCAGCTTGGGGGGCCAATCCTACGAGCAGTACTTC
.	TRBV4-1	TRBD2	TRBJ2-7	CASSREAGVGRQYF	TGCGCCAGCAGCCGAGAGGCGGGGGTGGGTCGGCAGTACTTC
.	TRBV30	.	TRBJ2-5	CAWSLVLTETQYF	TGTGCCTGGAGTCTCGTCCTTACAGAGACCCAGTACTTC
once	TRBV30	TRBD1	TRBJ1-2	CAWTGGYGYTF	TGTGCCTGGACAGGGGGCTATGGCTACACCTTC
.	TRBV24-1	.	TRBJ2-7	CATSDRGIEQYF	TGTGCCACCAGTGACCGGGGAATCGAGCAGTACTTC
once	TRBV7-2	.	TRBJ2-1	CASSLDPSSYNEQFF	TGTGCCAGCAGCTTAGACCCCTCCTCCTACAATGAGCAGTTCTTC
.	TRBV19	.	TRBJ1-5	CASSIRDSNQPQHF	TGTGCCAGTAGTATTAGGGATAGCAATCAGCCCCAGCATTTT
.	TRBV6-6	.	TRBJ1-5	CASSQLLGQNQPQHF	TGTGCCAGCAGCCAACTATTAGGACAGAATCAGCCCCAGCATTTT
.	TRBV18	TRBD1	TRBJ2-1	CASSPPQGASYNEQFF	TGTGCCAGCTCACCCCCGCAGGGGGCCTCCTACAATGAGCAGTTCTTC
.	TRBV6-6	TRBD1	TRBJ2-7	CASSYSGTGEGEQYF	TGTGCCAGCAGTTACTCCGGGACAGGGGAAGGCGAGCAGTACTTC
.	TRBV10-3	.	TRBJ1-2	CAGGGNYGYTF	TGTGCCGGGGGGGGTAACTATGGCTACACCTTC
.	TRBV7-2	.	TRBJ2-7	CASSLARADYEQYF	TGTGCCAGCAGCTTAGCCAGGGCAGACTACGAGCAGTACTTC
.	TRBV24-1	.	TRBJ1-3	CATSDYTGIAGNTIYF	TGTGCCACCAGTGACTACACAGGGATAGCTGGAAACACCATATATTTT
.	TRBV6-2/TRBV6-3	.	TRBJ2-7	CASSTGGTTDLYEQYF	TGTGCCAGCAGCACCGGGGGAACGACCGATCTTTACGAGCAGTACTTC